These 19 T cell receptor beta chains share one sample of origin, sequenced in a study of blood T cell repertoires in COVID-19. TCRdb keeps only in-frame clones here, not all; method: immunoSEQ multiplex PCR. The table has over 300,000 clones, approximately 88% seen once; the top ten hold 5% to 7%. The sequenced sample was peripheral blood. These receptors originate from a man between 18 and 29 years old who had recovered from COVID-19.

This chain connects TRBV18 to TRBJ1-4; D is ambiguous. The germline V and J ends were trimmed by 4 bases and 7 bases, with 13 bases remaining between them. The CDR3 length is 14 residues. Germline CDR1 KGHSH, CDR2 LQKENI. The CDR3 here is CASSRSPEGEKLFF. The CDR3 DNA reads TGTGCCAGCTCACGGTCCCCGGAGGGTGAAAAACTGTTTTTT.

The rearrangement links TRBV7-2 to TRBJ1-2, with D possibly being TRBD1 (6 bases). In germline, CDR1 is SGHTA, CDR2 FQGNSA. Trimming took 1 base from V and 5 from J, leaving 11 bases between them. The CDR3 spans 14 residues. Here the CDR3 reads CASSLGLGAYGYTF. The DNA for the CDR3 is TGTGCCAGCAGCTTAGGCCTGGGGGCTTATGGCTACACCTTC.

This clone was recorded once. The chain has TRBV13 and TRBJ1-1; TRBD1 matches at 8 bases. V gave up 4 bases and J gave up 8 bases; unmatched junction bases: 6. CDR1 is PRHDT, CDR2 FYEKMQ, per germline (reference sequence). The CDR3 is 13 amino acids. The CDR3 is CASSWGQVAEAFF. In DNA form, the CDR3 reads TGTGCCAGCAGCTGGGGACAGGTGGCGGAAGCTTTCTTT.

This sequence joins TRBV27 and TRBJ1-1; D remains ambiguous. The V end was cut by 5 bases, the J end by 2 bases, with 9 bases between. Germline V gene data show CDR1 as MNHEY and CDR2 as SMNVEV (reference sequence). The CDR3 runs to 13 residues. The CDR3 DNA follows: TGTGCCAGCAGTAAAGCGATTAACACTGAAGCTTTCTTT. Its translation is CASSKAINTEAFF.

This chain links TRBV7-2 with TRBJ2-2; TRBD1 is a possible D gene (6 bases). V dropped 1 base and J dropped 4 bases, with 13 bases sitting between them. CDR1 and CDR2 (germline): SGHTA, FQGNSA. The CDR3 runs to 16 residues. CDR3 region: CASSLDGTGTTGELFF. The CDR3 coding sequence is TGTGCCAGCAGCTTAGATGGTACAGGGACCACCGGGGAGCTGTTTTTT.

The CDR3 spells CATSRLLGALDTEAFF. The CDR3 DNA sequence: TGTGCCACCAGCAGGCTTCTGGGGGCTTTGGACACTGAAGCTTTCTTT. V is TRBV15 and J is TRBJ1-1; D possibly corresponds to TRBD1 (6 bases). V was pared by 3 bases and J by 3 bases, with 17 bases between. Per germline, CDR1 LNHNV and CDR2 YYDKDF (reference sequence). The CDR3 length is 16 residues. The full variable domain, in which reference TRBV15 and TRBJ1-1 provide the parts outside the CDR3, is DAMVIQNPRYQVTQFGKPVTLSCSQTLNHNVMYWYQQKSSQAPKLLFHYYDKDFNNEADTPDNFQSRRPNTSFCFLDIRSPGLGDTAMYLCATSRLLGALDTEAFFGQGTRLTVV.

This sequence joins TRBV9 and TRBJ2-7, with 7 bases aligning to TRBD2. From germline, CDR1 is SGDLS and CDR2 YYNGEE. The CDR3 is made up of 16 amino acids. Trimming removed 4 bases from V and 0 bases from J; junction bases left unmatched: 10. CDR3 bases: TGTGCCAGCAGCCCCGGGCCACTAGCGTCCTCCTACGAGCAGTACTTC. It specifies CASSPGPLASSYEQYF.

The J gene is TRBJ2-5, the V gene TRBV6-2 or TRBV6-3, with 7 nucleotides matching TRBD1. The CDR3 spans 14 residues. V trimming: 2 bases; J trimming: 5 bases; junction bases outside the gene matches: 5. CDR1 is MNHEY, CDR2 SVGEGT, per germline. The CDR3 sequence is CASSYRGPTETQYF. CDR3 DNA sequence: TGTGCCAGCAGTTACAGGGGGCCGACGGAGACCCAGTACTTC.

This clone was observed a few times. This rearrangement joins TRBV7-8 to TRBJ2-7, with 12 positions matching TRBD2. The CDR3 consists of 15 residues. Germline CDR1 reads SGHVS; CDR2 reads FQNEAQ. J lost 7 bases, V lost 2 bases, and 6 bases had no gene match. CDR3 loop: CASSLLAGGPREQYF. CDR3 DNA sequence: TGTGCCAGCAGCTTACTAGCGGGGGGGCCGAGAGAGCAGTACTTC.

J is TRBJ2-7 and V is TRBV6-5; 9 nucleotides align to TRBD1. V dropped 6 bases and J dropped 5; count of bases not matched to a gene: 8. Germline CDR1 is MNHEY and CDR2 is SVGAGI. This CDR3 has 14 residues. This CDR3 is CASSPGTGYHEQYF. The CDR3 DNA reads TGTGCCAGCAGCCCCGGGACAGGGTACCACGAGCAGTACTTC.

This clone was observed once. The chain recombines TRBV6-5 with TRBJ2-2, with D hard to call. The germline V and J ends were trimmed by 6 bases and 6 bases, with 11 bases remaining between them. This CDR3 spans 13 amino acids. The germline V gene encodes CDR1 MNHEY and CDR2 SVGAGI. The CDR3: CASRVLGPGELFF. The CDR3, as DNA: TGTGCCAGCAGGGTACTCGGTCCCGGGGAGCTGTTTTTT.

The chain has TRBV7-6 and TRBJ2-2; tentatively, D is TRBD1 (6 bases). The CDR3 is 15 amino acids. Germline CDR1 and CDR2: SGHVS and FNYEAQ. Trimming took 5 bases from V and 4 from J, leaving 14 bases between them. The CDR3 coding sequence is TGTGCCAGCAGCCGGGACACTCGAGGCACCGGGGAGCTGTTTTTT. Encoded protein: CASSRDTRGTGELFF. Combining the CDR3 with reference TRBV7-6 and TRBJ2-2 gives the whole variable domain GAGVSQSPRYKVTKRGQDVALRCDPISGHVSLYWYRQALGQGPEFLTYFNYEAQQDKSGLPNDRFSAERPEGSISTLTIQRTEQRDSAMYRCASSRDTRGTGELFFGEGSRLTVL.

The DNA for the CDR3 is TGCGCCAGCAGCTTGGAGGAGGGGGCGCGGTCTGAAGCTTTCTTT. Its translation is CASSLEEGARSEAFF. The chain joins TRBV5-1 to TRBJ1-1; 7 bases are a match to TRBD1. Germline CDR1 SGHRS, CDR2 YFSETQ. This CDR3 has 15 residues. Trimming removed 0 bases from V and 6 bases from J; junction bases left unmatched: 8. The whole variable domain, remainder taken from reference TRBV5-1 and TRBJ1-1, is KAGVTQTPRYLIKTRGQQVTLSCSPISGHRSVSWYQQTPGQGLQFLFEYFSETQRNKGNFPGRFSGRQFSNSRSEMNVSTLELGDSALYLCASSLEEGARSEAFFGQGTRLTVV.

The gene calls are TRBV6-5 and TRBJ2-7; the match to TRBD1 covers 8 bases. Germline V gene lookup returns CDR1 MNHEY and CDR2 SVGAGI. The trim removed 2 bases at V and 3 bases at J, leaving 6 bases unmatched. The CDR3 length is 15 residues. As DNA, the CDR3 is TGTGCCAGCAGTTACGGCGAGGGACAGGTCTACGAGCAGTACTTC. It is translated as CASSYGEGQVYEQYF.

The genes are TRBV6-1 and TRBJ2-2; TRBD1 aligns across 9 bases. The CDR3 is 17 residues long. The trim removed 0 bases at V and 7 bases at J, leaving 9 bases unmatched. CDR1 and CDR2 from the germline V gene are MNHNS and SASEGT. The CDR3 is CASSEASRTGVRGELFF. The CDR3 nucleotides are TGTGCCAGCAGTGAAGCGAGCAGGACAGGGGTACGCGGGGAGCTGTTTTTT.

J is TRBJ2-1 and V is TRBV6-6; 12 nucleotides agree with TRBD2. Per the germline V gene, CDR1 is MNHNY and CDR2 is SVGAGI (reference sequence). Trimming took 2 bases from V and 7 from J; bases not matched to a gene: 6. The CDR3 loop spans 16 amino acids. The CDR3 loop reads CASSYIGLAGLNEQFF. The DNA for the CDR3 is TGTGCCAGCAGTTACATCGGACTAGCGGGGCTAAATGAGCAGTTCTTC.

The rearrangement uses TRBV4-1 and TRBJ2-7, with 8 bases matching TRBD2. V lost 1 base to trimming and J lost 2 bases; unmatched junction nucleotides: 7. This CDR3 contains 16 residues. Germline CDR1 is MGHRA and CDR2 is YSYEKL. The CDR3 sequence: CASSQAATSGPYEQYF. CDR3 in DNA: TGCGCCAGCAGCCAAGCCGCCACTAGCGGTCCCTACGAGCAGTACTTC.

This chain connects TRBV14 to TRBJ2-1; D is uncertain. V shed 1 base and J shed 4 bases, with 5 bases lying between them. Looked up from germline, CDR1 is SGHDN and CDR2 is FVKESK. The CDR3 extends over 13 amino acids. CDR3 in amino acids: CASSQGLYNEQFF. CDR3 DNA: TGTGCCAGCAGCCAAGGGCTTTACAATGAGCAGTTCTTC.

This sequence joins TRBV7-9 and TRBJ2-3, with D uncertain. Trimming took 5 bases from V and 0 from J, leaving 15 bases between them. The CDR3 is made up of 16 amino acids. Germline CDR1 SEHNR, CDR2 FQNEAQ (reference sequence). DNA for the CDR3: TGTGCCAGCAGCCCAACCCTGGGCTTGAGCACAGATACGCAGTATTTT. The encoded protein is CASSPTLGLSTDTQYF.